This TCR beta chain originates from a study of cytomegalovirus exposure and HLA in healthy donors (dated by TCRdb to the late 2010s). Notes on the research overall: In an earlier analysis of roughly 590 of the donors, 276 Gb of sequence data and 90 million to 120 million unique TCR beta sequences from 150 million to 200 million T cells were reported. On average, 235,054 unique TCR beta nucleotide sequences were sequenced per donor among some 420 genotyped donors of the cohort, with around 19% of those sequences being non-productive. The later analysis used no new phenotypic data to find candidate immune exposures, relying instead on TCR beta sequences and their occurrence across donors. A later analysis re-analyzed previously published TCR beta repertoires from 550 to 700 donors and added high-resolution HLA genotyping to study TCR occurrence patterns. Among the roughly 390 genotyped donors, about 83% belonged to the genetic ancestry cluster associated with self-reported Caucasian donors. All discovery cohort repertoires had been generated on a single sequencing platform. A later genetic analysis used genome-wide SNP genotypes for 398 of the 666 donors, treating that subset as a discovery cohort. In an earlier analysis of about 590 of the donors, high-throughput TCR beta sequencing was used to judge whether each TCR beta V gene segment behaved as functional or pseudogenic. The study aimed to test whether signatures of past pathogen exposure could be identified by cataloging public T cell receptors. The study used immunosequencing to profile the T cell repertoires of several hundred subjects and linked those repertoires to cytomegalovirus serostatus. The number of typed donors differed by locus: about 620-640 for A, B, C, DRB1 and DQB1; 522 for DQA1; 600 to 610 for DPA1; and 400 to 480 for DPB1. Donor age, sex, ethnicity and CMV serostatus were compiled alongside the repertoire data. A separate validation cohort of roughly 130 different subjects was used in addition to the approximately 610-subject first cohort. HLA typing covered class I and class II loci at four-digit resolution. Because of strong linkage in the cohort, four or five DR-DQ haplotypes were treated as single units for association and clustering. About 330 gigabases of sequencing data and around 80 million unique TCR sequences made up an early release that covered 500 to 700 HLA-typed donors. High-throughput TCR immunosequencing, statistical association of individual TCRs with disease status, and machine learning were combined to predict cytomegalovirus infection status.

A remark on this clone: Its antigen remains unidentified. Per-base quality was not reported, and no clone a single base away is much larger than it.

The cohort consisted of 600 or so healthy bone marrow donors. Cohort members were all nominally healthy when sampled, although unrecorded immune exposures were likely present. The donor was CMV seronegative and was included in the group of several hundred seronegative cohort members. Every donor gave a peripheral blood sample, and the peripheral blood mononuclear cells from that sample were used for TCR beta sequencing. Genomic DNA was extracted from the blood cell samples with the Qiagen DNeasy Blood Extraction Kit. Beyond this particular receptor, the publication reports: The classifier was reported to diagnose cytomegalovirus status with high specificity and sensitivity in both the original cohort and the validation cohort. A later analysis reported that several top co-occurrence clusters appeared linked to parvovirus B19, influenza, CMV and Epstein-Barr virus. It was suggested by the authors that the approach could potentially be generalized to other disease states and immunological phenotypes. A later analysis associated about 17,000 TCR beta sequences with specific HLA alleles at a false discovery rate of 0.05. Correlated functional status among segregating V segments might be attributable to linkage disequilibrium, but an unknown experimental factor could not be ruled out. In this cohort, only TCR beta chains were sequenced, and detectable features were limited by the absence of alpha or paired-chain data. In a later analysis, HLA-associated TCR beta chains were found to be more clonally expanded and to have lower generation probabilities than equally common non-associated chains. An association between a missense DCLRE1C variant and V-gene and J-gene trimming of TCR beta chains was found in a later genetic analysis and replicated in an independent cohort. When HLA alleles, especially DR and DQ, strongly co-occurred, TCR associations were difficult to assign to individual alleles. Three of the identified cytomegalovirus-associated TCR beta chains were confirmed in vitro to be specific for cytomegalovirus antigens. Some IMGT-functional V segments, including TRBV6-2 and TRBV6-3, could not be distinguished by the 87-base-pair reads and were therefore excluded. Over 15 rarely observed V segments, including chromosome 9 orphons, were excluded from the earlier analysis of several hundred of the donors because counts were too low. A further reported finding was that TCR beta sequences accurately predicted the HLA-A and HLA-B alleles for most subjects in the first cohort. Most TCR sequences were seen in very few donors, while some public TCRs were found in many individuals. The only immune exposure information available for the cohort was CMV serostatus. HLA typing was unavailable for some donors at each locus, so association tests used only the typed subset. A total of roughly 160 TCR beta chains were listed by the study as associated with cytomegalovirus. The presence/absence analyses assumed that sequencing depth was roughly uniform across donors, and that assumption may not be true. Compared with the approximately 670-donor mean, donors in an Asian-associated ancestry cluster had fewer N-insertions in productive TCRs, according to a later genetic analysis. In a later analysis, the rate of TCR association differed among HLA loci, with DRB1 alleles having the most associated TCRs and HLA-C alleles having the fewest. In an earlier analysis of 500 to 650 of the donors, most TCR beta V segments appeared in productive rearrangements about 87% or about 30% of the time, broadly matching IMGT annotations. A cluster of highly shared sequence variants was judged likely to be a technical artifact of the sequencing pipeline. Most CMV-associated TCR beta chains appeared to be HLA-restricted in a later analysis, and the HLA associations seemed to be driven largely by CMV exposure.

After removal of 4 bases from V and 3 bases from J, the junction retains 7 bases not matched to a gene. Sequences SGHDT (CDR1) and YYEEEE (CDR2) are obtained from the germline V gene. Its CDR3 holds 15 amino acids, cysteine through phenylalanine. The entry retains the CDR3 DNA only, 45 bases that are in frame from base 1. Preparation of the library involved the immunoSEQ multiplex PCR assay. A mixture of 60 forward primers for TCR Vbeta segments and 13 reverse primers for TCR Jbeta segments was used in the multiplex PCR. A multiplex PCR assay on genomic DNA amplified the CDR3 region of rearranged TCR beta genes. Amplified TCR beta libraries were sequenced as 87-base-pair reads on the Illumina HiSeq System. The published analysis was carried out like this. A later analysis counted tens of millions of unique TCR beta chains across the 666 repertoires, and 10 million to 11 million of these chains were shared by at least two donors. Raw reads were error-corrected and collapsed into unique sequences with a nearest-neighbor algorithm that merged closely related sequences to remove PCR and sequencing errors. Alignment of CDR3 sequences to IMGT reference sequences was used to assign V, D and J gene segments. For a sequence to be retained, a match of at least six nucleotides to both a V gene segment and a J gene segment was required. A rearrangement counted as productive if the CDR3 had no stop codons and remained in frame with V and J, and every other rearrangement counted as non-productive. Following IMGT convention, CDR3 was defined as the stretch from the second conserved V-encoded cysteine to the conserved J-encoded phenylalanine. The earlier analysis of around 640 of the donors excluded sequences that lacked an unambiguous match to a single V gene segment. In an earlier analysis of approximately 590 of the donors, V segments were called functional above 56.7% productive rearrangements and were called segregating when the between-donor standard deviation exceeded 5%. A statistical classification framework was developed to diagnose cytomegalovirus status using the catalog of TCR beta chain sequences. In a later analysis, V and J genes were assigned by comparing TCR nucleotide sequences against IMGT/GENE-DB human TR gene sequences. Using the TCRdist pipeline, a later analysis assigned CDR3 sequences along with most-parsimonious VDJ recombination scenarios. In a later analysis, each TCR beta chain was defined by its CDR3 amino acid sequence together with its V-gene family, and reads without a unique V-gene family were excluded. As a way to deal with suspected cross-contamination and a sequencing artifact, a later analysis dropped 450 to 600 nucleotide sequences that were highly shared and had low generation probability. For each public chain, a later analysis derived a clonal expansion index from normalized ranks of inferred template counts within each repertoire. A later analysis computed generation probabilities with a VDJ recombination model fitted to out-of-frame rearrangements, and checked the results against IGoR. In a later analysis, hypergeometric tests were used to score TCR-TCR, TCR-HLA and TCR-CMV co-occurrence, with a repertoire-size bias correction applied to TCR pairs. In a later analysis, false discovery rates were estimated by permuting HLA or CMV assignments 20 times. In a later analysis, co-occurring TCRs were grouped with DBSCAN, and TCRdist sequence similarity was added when clustering was performed within HLA-allele-positive subsets. For co-occurrence clustering, repertoires with fewer than 30,000 or more than 120,000 public chains were excluded, along with five repertoires with anomalous nucleotide sharing. Not all clones reach the TCRdb copy of this immuneACCESS table, which keeps in-frame sequences only. Checked studies attribute under half of the gap to unresolved V genes and leave the rest unexplained. The DNA gave D and trimming, while V, J and clone size come from that table. The sample includes 100,000 to 150,000 clones, with around 76% observed a single time. Approximately 1.7% of the sample goes to the ten largest clones.

The clonotype comes from a woman in her forties or fifties in good health and CMV-seronegative. The sequenced sample was PBMCs. Recombination connected TRBV5-6 to TRBJ2-1, with TRBD2 identical over 7 junction bases. The sequenced DNA is TGTGCCAGCAGCCGACGGGGGGTTTTCTACAATGAGCAGTTCTTC. It specifies CASSRRGVFYNEQFF.